A selection of T cell receptor beta chains follows, all from one sample in a study of blood T cell repertoires in COVID-19. Profiling relied on immunoSEQ multiplex PCR, and the TCRdb table lists in-frame clones only, not all of them. Of about 100,000 clones in the sample, over 80% were seen once. Source material: peripheral blood. The receptors shown here come from a man between 50 and 59 years old with active COVID-19. CDR3s include the opening cysteine and the closing phenylalanine or tryptophan. The order of the fields is clone size, J gene, D gene, V gene, CDR3 protein, CDR3 DNA. The D gene is left open where the match is weak. Size is stated for part of the rows, as once, few or many counts, or as a class when the clone is expanded.

size: NA; J: TRBJ2-5; D: NA; V: TRBV7-2; CDR3: CASSLGANRGTVTQYF; DNA: TGTGCCAGCAGCCTTGGGGCAAACAGAGGGACTGTGACCCAGTACTTC
size: once; J: TRBJ1-1; D: NA; V: TRBV5-8; CDR3: CASSKMRSGTEAFF; DNA: TGTGCCAGCAGCAAGATGAGGAGCGGCACTGAAGCTTTCTTT
size: NA; J: TRBJ1-1; D: NA; V: TRBV30; CDR3: CAWIVLNTEAFF; DNA: TGTGCCTGGATAGTCTTGAACACTGAAGCTTTCTTT
size: NA; J: TRBJ2-5; D: TRBD2; V: TRBV6-5; CDR3: CASRVAGQETQYF; DNA: TGTGCCAGCAGGGTAGCGGGGCAAGAGACCCAGTACTTC
size: NA; J: TRBJ2-1; D: TRBD1; V: TRBV6-1; CDR3: CASSDPGQKNEQFF; DNA: TGTGCCAGCAGTGATCCGGGACAGAAGAATGAGCAGTTCTTC
size: NA; J: TRBJ1-5; D: TRBD1; V: TRBV10-3; CDR3: CAISEDRDNQPQHF; DNA: TGTGCCATCAGTGAGGACAGGGACAATCAGCCCCAGCATTTT
size: NA; J: TRBJ1-5; D: TRBD1; V: TRBV19; CDR3: CASRDRVAFSDQPQHF; DNA: TGTGCCAGTAGGGACAGGGTGGCGTTTTCGGATCAGCCCCAGCATTTT
size: NA; J: TRBJ1-5; D: NA; V: TRBV4-1; CDR3: CASSQTAPGDSNQPQHF; DNA: TGCGCCAGCAGCCAGACAGCCCCGGGAGATAGCAATCAGCCCCAGCATTTT
size: NA; J: TRBJ1-6; D: TRBD1; V: TRBV18; CDR3: CASSPGQGYSPLHF; DNA: TGTGCCAGCTCCCCGGGACAGGGTTATTCACCCCTCCACTTT
size: NA; J: TRBJ2-5; D: TRBD2; V: TRBV4-1; CDR3: CASSPSGRRETQYF; DNA: TGCGCCAGCAGCCCTAGCGGGAGGAGAGAGACCCAGTACTTC
size: NA; J: TRBJ1-4; D: TRBD1; V: TRBV6-4; CDR3: CASSPGTGDSKLFF; DNA: TGTGCCAGCAGCCCCGGGACAGGGGATTCAAAACTGTTTTTT
size: NA; J: TRBJ2-7; D: TRBD1; V: TRBV5-6; CDR3: CASSPRTGGQGSYEQYF; DNA: TGTGCCAGCAGCCCCCGGACAGGGGGTCAGGGGTCCTACGAGCAGTACTTC
size: NA; J: TRBJ2-1; D: TRBD2; V: TRBV30; CDR3: CAWSVLRASGTNEQFF; DNA: TGTGCCTGGAGTGTACTGCGGGCTAGCGGGACGAATGAGCAGTTCTTC
size: NA; J: TRBJ2-7; D: NA; V: TRBV5-3; CDR3: CARSWGAPSSYEQYF; DNA: TGTGCCAGAAGCTGGGGAGCCCCCAGCTCCTACGAGCAGTACTTC
size: NA; J: TRBJ1-3; D: NA; V: TRBV28; CDR3: CASSPQNRFGNTIYF; DNA: TGTGCCAGCAGTCCCCAGAACCGCTTTGGAAACACCATATATTTT
size: NA; J: TRBJ2-3; D: NA; V: TRBV5-6; CDR3: CASSPDRRTDTQYF; DNA: TGTGCCAGCAGCCCGGACAGACGCACAGATACGCAGTATTTT
size: NA; J: TRBJ1-5; D: NA; V: TRBV27; CDR3: CASRGRDTLNQPQHF; DNA: TGTGCCAGCAGAGGTCGGGACACCCTCAATCAGCCCCAGCATTTT
size: NA; J: TRBJ1-5; D: NA; V: TRBV6-4; CDR3: CASSGIFDQPQHF; DNA: TGTGCCAGCAGCGGGATATTCGATCAGCCCCAGCATTTT
size: NA; J: TRBJ1-4; D: NA; V: TRBV24-1; CDR3: CATSDSGHRVRKLFF; DNA: TGTGCCACCAGTGATTCGGGACATAGGGTGCGAAAACTGTTTTTT
size: NA; J: TRBJ2-7; D: TRBD2; V: TRBV28; CDR3: CASSLGRGPLQTYEQYF; DNA: TGTGCCAGCAGTTTAGGGAGGGGACCCCTCCAGACCTACGAGCAGTACTTC
size: NA; J: TRBJ2-1; D: TRBD2; V: TRBV2; CDR3: CASSVPSGGLGSQFF; DNA: TGTGCCAGCAGTGTTCCTAGCGGGGGTTTGGGCTCTCAGTTCTTC
size: NA; J: TRBJ2-7; D: NA; V: TRBV5-1; CDR3: CASSLEAGPSYEQYF; DNA: TGCGCCAGCAGCTTGGAGGCGGGGCCCTCCTACGAGCAGTACTTC
size: NA; J: TRBJ2-3; D: NA; V: TRBV5-5; CDR3: CASSLAGGTPKVDTQYF; DNA: TGTGCCAGCAGCTTGGCCGGAGGGACTCCGAAGGTAGATACGCAGTATTTT
size: NA; J: TRBJ2-1; D: TRBD2; V: TRBV3-1/TRBV3-2; CDR3: CASSQGPTSGLLYNEQFF; DNA: TGTGCCAGCAGCCAGGGCCCGACTAGCGGACTACTCTACAATGAGCAGTTCTTC
size: NA; J: TRBJ1-1; D: NA; V: TRBV7-9; CDR3: CASSDQGQAFF; DNA: TGTGCCAGCAGCGATCAGGGGCAAGCTTTCTTT
size: NA; J: TRBJ2-5; D: TRBD1; V: TRBV5-1; CDR3: CASSLTRGQTQETQYF; DNA: TGCGCCAGCAGCTTAACGAGGGGACAGACCCAAGAGACCCAGTACTTC
size: NA; J: TRBJ2-3; D: TRBD1; V: TRBV28; CDR3: CASSSRDRGIDTQYF; DNA: TGTGCCAGCAGCTCCCGGGACAGGGGAATAGATACGCAGTATTTT
size: NA; J: TRBJ2-6; D: TRBD2; V: TRBV5-4; CDR3: CASGLGGSSGANVLTF; DNA: TGTGCCAGCGGCCTCGGGGGGAGCTCTGGGGCCAACGTCCTGACTTTC
size: NA; J: TRBJ2-4; D: NA; V: TRBV12-3/TRBV12-4; CDR3: CASSPPRKNIQYF; DNA: TGTGCCAGCAGTCCACCGCGAAAGAACATTCAGTACTTC
size: NA; J: TRBJ2-2; D: NA; V: TRBV5-1; CDR3: CASSPNIREDPGELFF; DNA: TGCGCCAGCAGCCCCAATATCCGGGAAGATCCCGGGGAGCTGTTTTTT
size: NA; J: TRBJ1-5; D: NA; V: TRBV18; CDR3: CASSPEDRFNQPQHF; DNA: TGTGCCAGCTCACCAGAAGACAGGTTCAATCAGCCCCAGCATTTT
size: NA; J: TRBJ2-3; D: NA; V: TRBV9; CDR3: CASGRQGTDTQYF; DNA: TGTGCCAGCGGACGACAGGGCACAGATACGCAGTATTTT
size: NA; J: TRBJ1-2; D: TRBD1; V: TRBV9; CDR3: CASSDRQGGSSNYGYTF; DNA: TGTGCCAGCAGCGATCGACAGGGTGGTTCTTCTAACTATGGCTACACCTTC
size: NA; J: TRBJ1-5; D: TRBD1; V: TRBV19; CDR3: CASSVDRGPNQPQHF; DNA: TGTGCCAGTAGTGTGGACAGGGGCCCCAATCAGCCCCAGCATTTT
size: NA; J: TRBJ2-1; D: TRBD2; V: TRBV5-1; CDR3: CASSEAGERTNEQFF; DNA: TGCGCCAGCAGTGAAGCGGGGGAGAGAACCAATGAGCAGTTCTTC
size: NA; J: TRBJ2-7; D: TRBD2; V: TRBV7-2; CDR3: CASSLNTGLADEQYF; DNA: TGTGCCAGCAGCTTAAACACAGGACTAGCGGACGAGCAGTACTTC
size: NA; J: TRBJ1-5; D: TRBD1; V: TRBV24-1; CDR3: CATSYGQGASNQPQHF; DNA: TGTGCCACCAGCTACGGACAGGGGGCAAGCAATCAGCCCCAGCATTTT
size: NA; J: TRBJ1-5; D: NA; V: TRBV10-3; CDR3: CAISPGLTQPQHF; DNA: TGTGCCATCAGTCCGGGACTTACTCAGCCCCAGCATTTT
size: NA; J: TRBJ2-3; D: NA; V: TRBV5-4; CDR3: CASSLRATDTQYF; DNA: TGTGCCAGCAGCTTGAGAGCCACCGATACGCAGTATTTT
size: NA; J: TRBJ2-7; D: TRBD1; V: TRBV2; CDR3: CASSDRQGGHEQYF; DNA: TGTGCCAGCAGTGACCGACAGGGGGGCCACGAGCAGTACTTC
size: NA; J: TRBJ2-1; D: NA; V: TRBV7-6; CDR3: CASSPLGSSYNEQFF; DNA: TGTGCCAGCAGCCCCCTCGGTAGCTCCTACAATGAGCAGTTCTTC
size: NA; J: TRBJ2-2; D: TRBD2; V: TRBV20-1; CDR3: CSASGGSSNTGELFF; DNA: TGCAGTGCTAGTGGCGGGAGTTCGAACACCGGGGAGCTGTTTTTT
size: NA; J: TRBJ1-5; D: NA; V: TRBV10-2; CDR3: CASTQGSQPQHF; DNA: TGCGCCAGCACCCAGGGGAGCCAGCCCCAGCATTTT